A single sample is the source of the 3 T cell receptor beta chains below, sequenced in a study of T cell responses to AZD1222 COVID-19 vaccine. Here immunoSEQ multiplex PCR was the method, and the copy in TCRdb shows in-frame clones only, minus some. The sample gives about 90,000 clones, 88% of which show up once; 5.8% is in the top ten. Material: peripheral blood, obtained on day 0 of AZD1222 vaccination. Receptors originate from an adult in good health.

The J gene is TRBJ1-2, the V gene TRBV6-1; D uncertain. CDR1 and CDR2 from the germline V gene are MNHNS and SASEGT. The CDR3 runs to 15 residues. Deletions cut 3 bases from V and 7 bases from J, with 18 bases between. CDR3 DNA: TGTGCCAGCAGTGAGATCGACACCTCCGTGTCTGGCTACACCTTC. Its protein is CASSEIDTSVSGYTF.

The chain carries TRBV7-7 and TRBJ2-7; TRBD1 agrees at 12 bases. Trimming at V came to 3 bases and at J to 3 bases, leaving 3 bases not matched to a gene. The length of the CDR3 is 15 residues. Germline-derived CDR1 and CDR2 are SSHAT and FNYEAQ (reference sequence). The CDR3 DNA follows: TGTGCCAGCAGCTTCGGGACAGGGGGCAACTACGAGCAGTACTTC. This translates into CASSFGTGGNYEQYF.

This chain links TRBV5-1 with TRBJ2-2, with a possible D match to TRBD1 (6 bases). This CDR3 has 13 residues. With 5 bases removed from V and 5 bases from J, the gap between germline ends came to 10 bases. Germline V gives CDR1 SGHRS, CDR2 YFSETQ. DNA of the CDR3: TGCGCCAGCAGAGCAGGGGATACCGGGGAGCTGTTTTTT. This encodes CASRAGDTGELFF.